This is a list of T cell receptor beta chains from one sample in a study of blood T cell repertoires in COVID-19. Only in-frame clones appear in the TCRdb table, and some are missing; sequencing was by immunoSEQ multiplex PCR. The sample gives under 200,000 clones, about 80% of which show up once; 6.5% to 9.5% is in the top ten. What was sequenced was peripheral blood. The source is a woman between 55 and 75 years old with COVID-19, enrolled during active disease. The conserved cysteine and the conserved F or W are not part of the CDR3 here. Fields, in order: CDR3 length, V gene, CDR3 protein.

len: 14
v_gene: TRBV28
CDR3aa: ASRMDGGPGSETQY

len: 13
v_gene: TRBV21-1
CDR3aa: ASSTQGKGDTEAF

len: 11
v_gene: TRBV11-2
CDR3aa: ASSLAGNREAF

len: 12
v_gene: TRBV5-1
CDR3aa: ACRRGPSTDTQY

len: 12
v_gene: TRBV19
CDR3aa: ASSRTGGVYGYT

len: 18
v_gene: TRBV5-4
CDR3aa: ASSFLGGGFPRSSGNTIY

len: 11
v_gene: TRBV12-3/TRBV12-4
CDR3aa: ASSKKQGSPLH

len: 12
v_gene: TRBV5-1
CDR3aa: ASTRDRGDSPLH

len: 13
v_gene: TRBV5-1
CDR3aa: ASSSRQGVNEKLF

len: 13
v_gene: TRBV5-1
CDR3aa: ASSLGLAYSYEQY

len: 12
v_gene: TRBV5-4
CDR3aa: ASSGGARTDTQY

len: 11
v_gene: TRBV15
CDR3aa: ATSRDRGAEAF

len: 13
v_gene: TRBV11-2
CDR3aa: ASSAGTSTTGELF

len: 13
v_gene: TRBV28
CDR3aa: ASSRQGAKGYEQY

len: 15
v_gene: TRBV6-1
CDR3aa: ASSEASRGALNEKLF

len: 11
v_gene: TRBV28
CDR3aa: ASSSRGFYGYT

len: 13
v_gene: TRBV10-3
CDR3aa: AISEPGQEFYGYT

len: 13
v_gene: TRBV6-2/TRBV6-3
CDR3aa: ASSPTSGSYNEQF

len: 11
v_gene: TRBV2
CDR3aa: ASNVDRGWEQY

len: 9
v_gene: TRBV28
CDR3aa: ASTTGDTQY